This is a list of T cell receptor beta chains from one sample in a study of shared clonotypes between healthy human individuals. The data were produced by immunoSEQ multiplex PCR, yet TCRdb's version contains in-frame clones alone and is incomplete. The data show 2,100,000 or so clones, around 95% seen once. Material for sequencing was naive CD4+ T cells sorted from blood. Receptors originate from a young man in good health. Each CDR3 is given with its conserved first and last residue. The order of the fields is J gene, V gene, clone size, CDR3 protein. The size entry is marked missing in some rows and otherwise reads once, few, many or a size class.

J gene: TRBJ2-1
V gene: TRBV5-1
clone size: NA
CDR3 protein: CASSPIGTSGSNSYNEQFF

J gene: TRBJ1-4
V gene: TRBV6-1
clone size: NA
CDR3 protein: CASRTGGLGEKLFF

J gene: TRBJ1-2
V gene: TRBV25-1
clone size: NA
CDR3 protein: CASLNKEVYGYTF

J gene: TRBJ2-2
V gene: TRBV5-1
clone size: NA
CDR3 protein: CASSPGQGLGELFF

J gene: TRBJ2-3
V gene: TRBV6-6
clone size: NA
CDR3 protein: CASRSTPSTDTQYF

J gene: TRBJ1-1
V gene: TRBV5-4
clone size: NA
CDR3 protein: CASSPGQGAQGTEAFF

J gene: TRBJ2-1
V gene: TRBV6-1
clone size: NA
CDR3 protein: CASRYRGGNEQFF

J gene: TRBJ1-5
V gene: TRBV30
clone size: NA
CDR3 protein: CAWSVVGPAGPQHF

J gene: TRBJ2-3
V gene: TRBV19
clone size: NA
CDR3 protein: CASSTRGNYKDTQYF

J gene: TRBJ1-5
V gene: TRBV7-8
clone size: NA
CDR3 protein: CASSLVAGHREPQHF

J gene: TRBJ2-3
V gene: TRBV10-3
clone size: once
CDR3 protein: CAISAGTSGNTQYF

J gene: TRBJ2-5
V gene: TRBV7-2
clone size: NA
CDR3 protein: CASSLVWDRGLETQYF

J gene: TRBJ2-2
V gene: TRBV10-3
clone size: NA
CDR3 protein: CAISESGQGKTGELFF

J gene: TRBJ2-1
V gene: TRBV9
clone size: NA
CDR3 protein: CASSVVSNSYNEQFF

J gene: TRBJ1-4
V gene: TRBV11-2
clone size: NA
CDR3 protein: CASSHLGEELFF

J gene: TRBJ2-2
V gene: TRBV7-3
clone size: NA
CDR3 protein: CASSLYGAGELFF

J gene: TRBJ2-5
V gene: TRBV10-3
clone size: NA
CDR3 protein: CAISDVSTQETQYF

J gene: TRBJ1-4
V gene: TRBV13
clone size: NA
CDR3 protein: CASSTLSEKLFF

J gene: TRBJ1-1
V gene: TRBV5-1
clone size: NA
CDR3 protein: CASRGDRGAFF

J gene: TRBJ1-6
V gene: TRBV2
clone size: NA
CDR3 protein: CASIRTLPNSPLHF

J gene: TRBJ1-5
V gene: TRBV6-1
clone size: NA
CDR3 protein: CASSGGQIGYSNQPQHF

J gene: TRBJ1-1
V gene: TRBV10-2
clone size: once
CDR3 protein: CASKGQVNTEAFF

J gene: TRBJ1-1
V gene: TRBV4-1
clone size: NA
CDR3 protein: CASSQGQGAYNTEAFF

J gene: TRBJ2-7
V gene: TRBV7-2
clone size: NA
CDR3 protein: CASSSGLAGYYEQYF

J gene: TRBJ1-5
V gene: TRBV28
clone size: NA
CDR3 protein: CASGDRNTQHF

J gene: TRBJ2-7
V gene: TRBV10-3
clone size: NA
CDR3 protein: CASQFLPAYEQYF

J gene: TRBJ2-5
V gene: TRBV5-6
clone size: NA
CDR3 protein: CASSLWLAGGGETQYF

J gene: TRBJ2-5
V gene: TRBV5-1
clone size: once
CDR3 protein: CASRRDEGRETQYF

J gene: TRBJ1-2
V gene: TRBV29-1
clone size: NA
CDR3 protein: CSVESPGEGYTF

J gene: TRBJ1-1
V gene: TRBV12-5
clone size: NA
CDR3 protein: CASGRQGKITEAFF

J gene: TRBJ1-2
V gene: TRBV7-9
clone size: NA
CDR3 protein: CASSYRDSYGYTF

J gene: TRBJ1-6
V gene: TRBV14
clone size: NA
CDR3 protein: CASSPAGSGAYNSPLHF

J gene: TRBJ2-7
V gene: TRBV7-2
clone size: NA
CDR3 protein: CASSLGSGAYEQYF

J gene: TRBJ1-5
V gene: TRBV5-8
clone size: NA
CDR3 protein: CASSFVEGGQPQHF